These 3 T cell receptor beta chains originate from one sample sequenced in a study of T-cell memory formation after mild COVID-19. From the 5' RACE reads, TCRdb called clonotypes with MiXCR, one entry per CDR3 protein. The repertoire holds over 350,000 distinct CDR3 sequences, with 20% to 25% as singletons. Sequencing used PBMCs or a T cell subset sorted from them (not recorded which). Receptor source: an adult woman who had mild COVID-19 (a few samples of this study predate the infection). Cell type and time point are not known.

The genes are TRBV20-1 and TRBJ1-1; D might be TRBD1 (5 bases). CDR3 length: 15 residues. CDR1 is DFQATT and CDR2 is SNEGSKA in the germline V gene (reference sequence). V was shortened by 2 bases and J by 0 bases, with 13 bases between the two germline ends. The CDR3 coding sequence is TGCAGTGCTAGAAGGGAAGGGACGGTGAACACTGAAGCTTTCTTT. Amino acid sequence: CSARREGTVNTEAFF.

The rearrangement joins TRBV20-1 to TRBJ2-5; D is undetermined. This CDR3 region has 13 residues. Trimming pared 6 bases from V and 3 bases from J, leaving 14 bases between. CDR1 is DFQATT and CDR2 is SNEGSKA in the germline V gene (reference sequence). The DNA for the CDR3 is TGCAGTGCGAAATCTGCCCCGGAAGAGACCCAGTACTTC. It codes for CSAKSAPEETQYF.

This clonotype was observed a few times. The chain uses TRBV6-5 and TRBJ2-1; 13 bases align to TRBD2. J lost 7 bases, V lost 4 bases, and 16 bases had no gene match. The germline V gene has CDR1 MNHEY and CDR2 SVGAGI. The CDR3 spans 19 residues. In DNA, the CDR3 is TGTGCCAGCAGTTCCCCGGGACTAGCGGGACACCGTACCCCGAATGAGCAGTTCTTC. Protein: CASSSPGLAGHRTPNEQFF.